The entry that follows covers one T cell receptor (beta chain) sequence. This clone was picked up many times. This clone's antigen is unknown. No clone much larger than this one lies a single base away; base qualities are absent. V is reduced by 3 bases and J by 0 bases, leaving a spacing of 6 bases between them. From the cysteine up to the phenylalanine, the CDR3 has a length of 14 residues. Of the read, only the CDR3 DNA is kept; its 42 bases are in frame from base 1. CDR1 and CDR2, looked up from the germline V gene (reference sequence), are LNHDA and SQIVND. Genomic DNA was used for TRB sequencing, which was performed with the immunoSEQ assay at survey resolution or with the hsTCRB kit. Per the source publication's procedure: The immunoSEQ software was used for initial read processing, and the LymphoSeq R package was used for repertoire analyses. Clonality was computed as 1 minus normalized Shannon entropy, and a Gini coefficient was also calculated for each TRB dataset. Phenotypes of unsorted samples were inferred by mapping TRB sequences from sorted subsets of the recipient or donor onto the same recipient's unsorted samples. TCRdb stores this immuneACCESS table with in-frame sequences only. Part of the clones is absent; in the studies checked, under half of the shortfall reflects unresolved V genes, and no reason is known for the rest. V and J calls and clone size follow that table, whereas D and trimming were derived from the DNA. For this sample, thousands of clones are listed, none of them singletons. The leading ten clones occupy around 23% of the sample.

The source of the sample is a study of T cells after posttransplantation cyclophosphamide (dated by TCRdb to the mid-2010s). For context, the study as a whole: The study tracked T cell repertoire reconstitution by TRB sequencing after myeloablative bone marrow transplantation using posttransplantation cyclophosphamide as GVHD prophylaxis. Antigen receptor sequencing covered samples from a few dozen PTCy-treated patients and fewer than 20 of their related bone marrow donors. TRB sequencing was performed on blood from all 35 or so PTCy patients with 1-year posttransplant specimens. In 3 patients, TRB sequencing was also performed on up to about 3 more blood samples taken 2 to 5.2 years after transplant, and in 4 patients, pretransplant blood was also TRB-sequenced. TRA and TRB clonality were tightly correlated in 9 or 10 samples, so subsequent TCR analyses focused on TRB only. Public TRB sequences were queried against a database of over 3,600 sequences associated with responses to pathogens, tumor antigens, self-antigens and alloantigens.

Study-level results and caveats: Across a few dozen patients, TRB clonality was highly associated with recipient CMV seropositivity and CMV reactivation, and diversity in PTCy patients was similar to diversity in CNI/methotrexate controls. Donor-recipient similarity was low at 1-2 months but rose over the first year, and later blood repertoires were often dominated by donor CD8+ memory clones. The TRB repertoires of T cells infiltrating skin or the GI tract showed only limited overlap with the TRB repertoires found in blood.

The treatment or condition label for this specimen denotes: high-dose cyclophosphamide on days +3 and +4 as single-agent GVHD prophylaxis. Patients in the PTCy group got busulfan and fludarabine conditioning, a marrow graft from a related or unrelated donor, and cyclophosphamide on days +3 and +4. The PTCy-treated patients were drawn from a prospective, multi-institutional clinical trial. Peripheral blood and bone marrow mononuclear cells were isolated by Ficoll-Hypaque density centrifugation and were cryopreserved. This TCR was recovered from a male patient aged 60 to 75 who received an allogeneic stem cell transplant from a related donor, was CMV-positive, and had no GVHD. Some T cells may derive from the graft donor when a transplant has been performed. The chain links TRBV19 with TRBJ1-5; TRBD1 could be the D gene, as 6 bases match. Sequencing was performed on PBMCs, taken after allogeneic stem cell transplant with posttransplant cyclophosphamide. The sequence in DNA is TGTGCCAGTAGTATGGGGGCTAGCAATCAGCCCCAGCATTTT. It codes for CASSMGASNQPQHF.